One sample yielded the 25 T cell receptor beta chains listed below, sequenced in a study of Graves' ophthalmopathy and Graves' hyperthyroidism. CDR3 regions of TCR beta were amplified from RNA transcripts. HTBI-primed first-round RT-PCR preceded second-round multiplex PCR. TCRdb re-analysed the multiplex PCR reads in MiXCR, keeping a single row per CDR3 protein. Among about 210,000 distinct CDR3 sequences listed, 25% to 35% were seen once. Sequencing was performed on peripheral blood. Receptor source: a man in his fifties with Graves' ophthalmopathy.

This sequence joins TRBV11-2 and TRBJ1-2, with a tentative D call TRBD1 (5 bases). Germline V gene data show CDR1 as SGHAT and CDR2 as FQNNGV. Between the trimmed V and J ends, which lost 0 bases and 2 bases, there was a span of 7 bases. The CDR3 sequence is 14 residues long. The DNA of the CDR3 is TGTGCCAGCAGCTTAGAGGGACGGAACTATGGCTACACCTTC. Translated: CASSLEGRNYGYTF.

The chain carries TRBV14 and TRBJ2-7; no definite D call. Germline CDR1 reads SGHDN; CDR2 reads FVKESK. This CDR3 spans 14 amino acids. Trimming took 1 base from V and 6 from J, leaving 13 bases between them. This CDR3 is CASSQGWPLLEQYF. The CDR3, as DNA: TGTGCCAGCAGCCAAGGATGGCCCCTTCTCGAGCAGTACTTC.

This clonotype appeared many times. J is TRBJ2-7 and V is TRBV10-2, with 10 bases aligning to TRBD2. Germline trimming cut 3 bases from V and 7 bases from J; bases unmatched to any gene: 12. The germline V gene encodes CDR1 WSHSY and CDR2 SAAADI. This CDR3 spans 16 amino acids. The CDR3 sequence: CASSDPGAGGPREQYF. The CDR3 bases are TGCGCCAGCAGTGATCCTGGAGCGGGAGGGCCAAGGGAGCAGTACTTC.

This clonotype came up many times. The J gene is TRBJ2-7, the V gene TRBV6-2 or TRBV6-3; weak D call: TRBD1 (6 bases). CDR3 length equals 13 residues. In germline, CDR1 is MNHEY, CDR2 SVGEGT. The V end was cut by 2 bases, the J end by 1 base, with 6 bases between. CDR3 residues: CASSYTGSYEQYF. The CDR3 DNA sequence: TGTGCCAGCAGTTACACAGGGTCCTACGAGCAGTACTTC.

This clonotype was observed at least ten times. V usage is TRBV6-5 and J usage is TRBJ2-4, with D uncertain. The V end lost 4 bases, the J end lost 2 bases, and 21 bases lay between the germline ends. The length of the CDR3 is 18 residues. CDR1 is MNHEY, CDR2 SVGAGI, per germline. DNA of the CDR3: TGTGCCAGCAGTTCCCTGTCTAGGAGTCTCCTTTCCAAAAACATTCAGTACTTC. Protein sequence: CASSSLSRSLLSKNIQYF.

This clonotype was recorded many times. Sequence at one end of the junction differs from germline and may be a read error. V and J are TRBV28 and TRBJ1-2, with TRBD1 identical over 10 bases. CDR1 and CDR2 (germline): MDHEN, SYDVKM. CDR3 length: 13 amino acids. CDR3 protein: CASSSRTGGGYTF. The DNA for the CDR3 is TGCGCCAGCAGCTCCCGGACAGGGGGTGGCTACACCTTC.

This clonotype has at least ten counts. This chain uses TRBV10-3 with TRBJ2-2; D unresolved. Trimming shortened V by 0 bases and J by 7 bases, and 12 bases separated the two germline ends. The CDR3 sequence is 15 residues long. The germline V gene encodes CDR1 ENHRY and CDR2 SYGVKD. The CDR3 sequence is CAISESFIKDGELFF. The CDR3 region has the DNA TGTGCCATCAGTGAGTCGTTCATAAAAGACGGGGAGCTGTTTTTT.

The chain is built from TRBV6-2 or TRBV6-3 and TRBJ2-7; TRBD1 aligns across 9 bases. The CDR3 totals 15 residues. V was pared by 6 bases and J by 2 bases, with 8 bases of the junction left unmatched. From germline, CDR1 is MNHEY and CDR2 SVGEGT. The DNA of the CDR3 is TGTGCCAGCAGACCGGACAGGGGCTTAACCTACGAGCAGTACTTC. This sequence encodes CASRPDRGLTYEQYF.

J is TRBJ2-5 and V is TRBV12-3 or TRBV12-4, with TRBD1 as a possible D gene (6 bases). The ends were cut back, 3 bases at V and 5 bases at J, with 16 bases in the middle. This CDR3 is 15 amino acids long. Here the CDR3 reads CASSLRGQSRETQYF. The CDR3 region has the DNA TGTGCCAGCAGTTTGCGCGGACAGTCCCGGGAGACCCAGTACTTC.

V gene TRBV28 combines with J gene TRBJ2-7, with D possibly matching TRBD1 (5 bases). CDR1 and CDR2 from the germline V gene are MDHEN and SYDVKM. V lost 4 bases, J lost 6 bases, and 7 bases lay in between. This CDR3 contains 11 residues. CDR3 region: CASSSDSEQYF. In DNA, the CDR3 is TGTGCCAGCAGTTCCGACAGCGAGCAGTACTTC.

At least ten counts were recorded for this clonotype. V and J are TRBV30 and TRBJ2-5; D remains ambiguous. The V gene's germline CDR1 is GTSNPN and CDR2 SVGIG (reference sequence). V was trimmed by 0 bases and J by 2 bases, leaving 7 bases between them. This CDR3 region has 13 residues. The CDR3 sequence is CAWSVRGQETQYF. CDR3 sequence (DNA): TGTGCCTGGAGTGTACGTGGTCAAGAGACCCAGTACTTC.

V gene TRBV7-8 combines with J gene TRBJ1-1, with a tentative D call TRBD1 (5 bases). Per germline, CDR1 SGHVS and CDR2 FQNEAQ. Trimming pared 2 bases from V and 9 bases from J, leaving 10 bases between. The CDR3 loop spans 12 amino acids. The CDR3 protein is CASSLFGGKAFF. Written as DNA, the CDR3 is TGTGCCAGCAGCTTATTCGGGGGGAAAGCTTTCTTT.

The sample holds many counts of this clonotype. The chain uses TRBV12-3 or TRBV12-4 and TRBJ2-2; D may be TRBD2 (6 bases). V lost 5 bases and J 7 bases, leaving 17 bases between the germline ends. CDR3 size: 15 residues. The CDR3 region has the DNA TGTGCCAGCAGTCCGACTAGGGGTACGGTCGGGGAGCTGTTTTTT. Residues: CASSPTRGTVGELFF.

This clonotype was seen repeatedly, ten times or more. The chain recombines TRBV18 with TRBJ2-7; D gene uncertain. This CDR3 has 13 residues. The germline V gene has CDR1 KGHSH and CDR2 LQKENI. Between the trimmed V and J ends, which lost 2 bases and 5 bases, there was a span of 10 bases. The CDR3 DNA reads TGTGCCAGCTCACCAACTCCAGTCCACGAGCAGTACTTC. Its translation is CASSPTPVHEQYF.

This chain joins TRBV6-4 and TRBJ2-5, with D perhaps matching TRBD1 (6 bases). V gave up 2 bases and J gave up 4 bases, with 8 bases separating them. This CDR3 region has 13 residues. Germline-derived CDR1 and CDR2 are MRHNA and SNTAGT. The CDR3 here is CASSDGTRETQYF. The DNA for the CDR3 is TGTGCCAGCAGTGACGGGACACGAGAGACCCAGTACTTC.

This clonotype was seen ten or more times. The V gene is TRBV12-3 or TRBV12-4, the J gene TRBJ1-1; D gene uncertain. This CDR3 has 13 amino acids. Trimming removed 6 bases at V and 1 base at J, with 9 bases between. CDR3: CASSLSRNTEAFF. In DNA form, the CDR3 reads TGTGCCAGCAGCTTGTCAAGGAACACTGAAGCTTTCTTT.

This clonotype was counted at least ten times. V gene TRBV11-2 combines with J gene TRBJ2-2, with a possible D match to TRBD1 (5 bases). Trimming cost V 0 bases and J 1 base, with 12 bases left between them. The germline V gene encodes CDR1 SGHAT and CDR2 FQNNGV. The CDR3 totals 17 residues. As DNA, the CDR3 is TGTGCCAGCAGCTTAGATCGGGCAGGGTGGAACACCGGGGAGCTGTTTTTT. It codes for CASSLDRAGWNTGELFF.

This clonotype was seen ten or more times. J is TRBJ2-7 and V is TRBV6-2 or TRBV6-3, with D possibly being TRBD1 (5 bases). V lost 6 bases and J 1 base, leaving 19 bases between the germline ends. The germline V gene encodes CDR1 MNHEY and CDR2 SVGEGT. The CDR3 contains 16 residues. The CDR3 DNA is TGTGCCAGCAGCCCCGAACAGGTGTCCCCTTCCTACGAGCAGTACTTC. Its protein product is CASSPEQVSPSYEQYF.

This clonotype has ten or more counts. For the CDR3, the DNA is TGTGCCAGCAGTTTTAGACAGTCTAGCAATCAGCCCCAGCATTTT. It codes for CASSFRQSSNQPQHF. This chain joins TRBV12-3 or TRBV12-4 and TRBJ1-5; possible D gene TRBD1, 5 bases. This CDR3 region has 15 residues. V lost 3 bases and J 0 bases, leaving 9 bases between the germline ends.

The V gene is TRBV20-1, the J gene TRBJ2-5; 13 bases are shared with TRBD2. This CDR3 is built from 16 residues. The germline V gene encodes CDR1 DFQATT and CDR2 SNEGSKA (reference sequence). V lost 1 base to trimming and J lost 2 bases; unmatched junction nucleotides: 4. The CDR3 region has the DNA TGCAGTGCTAGAGGGACTAGCGGGAGAGAGCAAGAGACCCAGTACTTC. It encodes CSARGTSGREQETQYF.

The genes are TRBV12-3 or TRBV12-4 and TRBJ1-5, with D unresolved. This CDR3 comprises 15 residues. V lost 3 bases and J lost 0, with 9 bases in between. This CDR3 is CASSLRRYSNQPQHF. The CDR3 region has the DNA TGTGCCAGCAGTTTGAGACGTTATAGCAATCAGCCCCAGCATTTT.

Ten or more counts support this clonotype. The chain joins TRBV5-1 to TRBJ1-5; 7 bases line up with TRBD1. The V and J ends lost 5 bases and 2 bases, in that order; junction bases with no gene match: 7. CDR1 is SGHRS, CDR2 YFSETQ, per germline. CDR3 size: 15 residues. CDR3 sequence: CASRKGAEGNQPQHF. The DNA of the CDR3 is TGCGCCAGCAGGAAGGGGGCGGAGGGCAATCAGCCCCAGCATTTT.

This clonotype was found many times. The chain recombines TRBV27 with TRBJ1-1; D not resolved. Germline CDR1 is MNHEY and CDR2 is SMNVEV (reference sequence). Trimming left V 6 bases short and J 2 bases short, with 13 bases between. The CDR3 totals 14 residues. The CDR3: CASRPRPLNTEAFF. CDR3 DNA: TGTGCCAGCAGACCGAGGCCCCTAAACACTGAAGCTTTCTTT.

This clonotype was detected ten times or more. The chain recombines TRBV27 with TRBJ1-5, with 9 nucleotides matching TRBD1. The CDR3 contains 14 residues. Trimming took 6 bases from V and 3 from J; bases not matched to a gene: 3. The germline gives CDR1 MNHEY, CDR2 SMNVEV (reference sequence). The CDR3 here is CASSRDRDNQPQHF. As DNA, the CDR3 is TGTGCCAGCAGCCGGGACAGGGACAATCAGCCCCAGCATTTT.

This clonotype was observed at least ten times. The V and J genes are TRBV11-2 and TRBJ2-7; 10 bases match TRBD1. The V and J ends lost 5 bases and 4 bases, in that order; junction bases with no gene match: 5. Germline-derived CDR1 and CDR2 are SGHAT and FQNNGV. The CDR3 length is 14 residues. The CDR3 sequence is CASSPGQGGYEQYF. CDR3 DNA: TGTGCCAGCAGCCCAGGACAGGGGGGTTACGAGCAGTACTTC.